In this sample, the clone carrying this T cell receptor (beta chain) turned up a few times. What it binds is unknown. Germline CDR1 is SGHAT and CDR2 is FQNNGV. V dropped 0 bases and J dropped 6 bases, with 6 bases sitting between them. This CDR3 is built from 13 residues. The data belong to a study of early T cells in non-severe SARS-CoV-2 infection. Study summary: Unsorted whole-blood RNA was sequenced in bulk, leaving chains unpaired. Study-level points and caveats: Matches to VDJdb favored anti-spike CD8 responses and missed private and CD4 specificities.

Unique molecular identifiers were added to individual cDNA molecules. One entry per CDR3 protein, called by TCRdb with MiXCR from the 5' RACE reads. The sample holds 100,000 to 150,000 distinct CDR3 sequences; approximately 15% are singletons and the top ten take about a fifth. Sample: whole blood. V gene TRBV11-2 combines with J gene TRBJ2-1; D remains ambiguous. The receptor was derived from an adult who was a healthcare worker with PCR-confirmed SARS-CoV-2 infection or an uninfected control (not recorded which). CDR3 nucleotides: TGTGCCAGCAGCTTAGAAAGGGTCAATGAGCAGTTCTTC. Encoded protein: CASSLERVNEQFF.